The clone carrying this T cell receptor (beta chain) was seen more than once but under ten times. In the study's own analysis: Estimates of nucleated cell counts were drawn from the amplification of reference gene primers. Sequenced by immunoSEQ multiplex PCR; TCRdb stores in-frame clones only, minus some. Clonal size and the V and J genes are those of that table, whereas D and trimming came from the DNA. The data hold 100,000 to 150,000 clones, with 85% observed a single time. The record originates from a study of blood T cell repertoires in COVID-19. Looking at the study overall: The United States, Italy and Spain provided the acute and convalescent COVID-19 samples. From T cells, B-cell-depleted T cells, or PBMCs came the material, which was cDNA or gDNA.

From germline, CDR1 is SGHTA and CDR2 FQGNSA. The CDR3 sequence is 13 residues long. The ends were cut back, 5 bases at V and 13 bases at J, with 18 bases in the middle. This sequence originates from a woman older than 75 with acute or convalescent COVID-19. The chain has TRBV7-2 and TRBJ2-1, with D maybe TRBD2 (6 bases). The sample was peripheral blood. The CDR3 here is CASSPVRPGTQFF. DNA of the CDR3: TGTGCCAGCAGCCCGGTTCGACCGGGGACTCAGTTCTTC. Combining the CDR3 with reference TRBV7-2 and TRBJ2-1 gives the whole variable domain GAGVSQSPSNKVTEKGKDVELRCDPISGHTALYWYRQSLGQGLEFLIYFQGNSAPDKSGLPSDRFSAERTGGSVSTLTIQRTQQEDSAVYLCASSPVRPGTQFFGPGTRLTVL.